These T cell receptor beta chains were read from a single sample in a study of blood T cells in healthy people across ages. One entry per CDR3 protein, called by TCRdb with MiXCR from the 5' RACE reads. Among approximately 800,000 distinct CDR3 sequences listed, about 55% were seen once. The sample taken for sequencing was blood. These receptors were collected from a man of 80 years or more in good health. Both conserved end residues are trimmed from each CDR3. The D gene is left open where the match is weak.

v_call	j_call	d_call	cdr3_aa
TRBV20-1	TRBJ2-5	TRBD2	SASWLAGNQETQY
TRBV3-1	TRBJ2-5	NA	ASSQELGTQY
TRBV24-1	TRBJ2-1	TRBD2	ATSDPGTSGSTYNEQF
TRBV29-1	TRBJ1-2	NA	SVELTGNDGYT
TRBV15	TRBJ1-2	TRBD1	ATSPGKQGNYGYT
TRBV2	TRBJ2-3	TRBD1	ASTGTGVYTQY
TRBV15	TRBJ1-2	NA	ATKAGFEANYGYT
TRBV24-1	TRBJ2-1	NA	ATSEPGLRDYNEQF
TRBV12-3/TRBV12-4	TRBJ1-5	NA	ASSHRADQPQH
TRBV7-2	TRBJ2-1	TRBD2	ASSLEGGSSYEQF
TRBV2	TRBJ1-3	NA	ASRVAGNTIY
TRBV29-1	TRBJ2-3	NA	SAETGLPLQSQY
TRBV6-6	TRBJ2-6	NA	ASIGWSEANVLT
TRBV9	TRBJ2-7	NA	ASSSHGTGYEQY
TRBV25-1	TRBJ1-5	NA	ASSGSGTASDQPQH
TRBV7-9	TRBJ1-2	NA	ASSLGREVGGYT
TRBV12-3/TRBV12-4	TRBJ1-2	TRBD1	ASSFRTGISGYT
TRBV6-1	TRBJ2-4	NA	ASTKGVPQNIQY
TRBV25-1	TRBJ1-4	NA	ASSEYSRGKLF
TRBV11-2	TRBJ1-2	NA	ASSLDPDTGMHGYT
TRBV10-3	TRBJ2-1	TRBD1	AISKDRDNEQF
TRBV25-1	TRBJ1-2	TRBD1	ASSELGGTGGTYT
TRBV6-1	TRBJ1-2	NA	ASSELRATYGYT
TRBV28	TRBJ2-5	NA	ASSAGDSETQY
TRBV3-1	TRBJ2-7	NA	ASSQVTEQY
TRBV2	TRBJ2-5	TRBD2	ASSEEGSGRYEQY
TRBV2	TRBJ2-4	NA	ASIGQGEDIQY
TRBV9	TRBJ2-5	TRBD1	AKGQAQETQY
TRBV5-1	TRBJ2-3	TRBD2	ASSFGLAGRLDTQY
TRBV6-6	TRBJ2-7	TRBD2	ASSYEGLAGVHEQY
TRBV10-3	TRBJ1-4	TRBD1	ATRPAGGEKLF
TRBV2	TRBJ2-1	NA	ASSGGGTTPNEQF
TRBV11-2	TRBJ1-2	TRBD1	ASSPIQGLAGYT
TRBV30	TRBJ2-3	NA	AWSSPGGYAY
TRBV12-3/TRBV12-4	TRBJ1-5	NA	ASSPGESNQPQH
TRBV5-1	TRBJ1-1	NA	ASSSSGVWAEAF
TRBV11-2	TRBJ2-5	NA	ASSFIRGPVINEQY
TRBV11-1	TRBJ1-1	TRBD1	ASSAWTGPTEAF
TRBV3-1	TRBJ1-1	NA	ASSQGSLLNTEAF
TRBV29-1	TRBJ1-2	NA	SGSGDYGYT
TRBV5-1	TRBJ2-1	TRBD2	ASRVAGEGVNEQF
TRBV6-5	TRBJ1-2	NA	ASSYKGSNYGYT
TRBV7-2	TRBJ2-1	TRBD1	ASSLGTGVYNEQF
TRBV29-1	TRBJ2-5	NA	SVEKRQKETQY
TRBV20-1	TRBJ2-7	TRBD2	SALNPASGIGEQY
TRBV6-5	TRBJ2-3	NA	ASSYSSTHQYAY
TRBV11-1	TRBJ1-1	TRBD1	ASRISRGMNTEAF
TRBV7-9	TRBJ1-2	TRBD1	ASSSSGGADYGYT
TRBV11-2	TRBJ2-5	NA	ASNPGRAGANEQY
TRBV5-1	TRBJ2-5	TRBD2	ASSSAGGVQETQY
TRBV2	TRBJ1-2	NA	ASSVTASGGYT
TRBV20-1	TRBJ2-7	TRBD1	SARGQGARHEQY
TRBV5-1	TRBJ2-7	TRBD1	ASSLERDSPYEQY
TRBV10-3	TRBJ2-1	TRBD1	AAIRAGRGLYEQF
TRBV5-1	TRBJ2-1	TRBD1	ASPGTAYNEQF
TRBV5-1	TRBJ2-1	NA	ASGLTEPQF
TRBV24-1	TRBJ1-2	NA	ATSDLSDGYT